One sample yielded the 21 T cell receptor beta chains listed below, sequenced in a study of blood T cell repertoires in COVID-19. The protocol was immunoSEQ multiplex PCR, while the TCRdb copy is restricted to in-frame clones and leaves out a portion. The table lists more than 150,000 clones, about 85% of them singletons, with 0.99% in the top ten. Sequencing input: peripheral blood. All receptors come from a man aged 18 to 35 with acute or convalescent COVID-19.

V is TRBV4-2 and J is TRBJ2-1; 10 nucleotides align to TRBD2. Germline CDR1 and CDR2: LGHNA and YNFKEQ. J lost 12 bases, V lost 2 bases, and 13 bases had no gene match. The CDR3 is 16 amino acids. The CDR3, as DNA: TGTGCCAGCAGCCAACCTAGCGGGGGCCTAGGAGTGGGGCAGTTCTTC. Encoded protein: CASSQPSGGLGVGQFF.

Only one count was recorded for this clone. This chain connects TRBV7-9 to TRBJ1-5, with D maybe TRBD1 (5 bases). The V end lost 5 bases, the J end lost 4 bases, and 6 bases lay between the germline ends. The CDR3 totals 12 residues. The germline V gene encodes CDR1 SEHNR and CDR2 FQNEAQ (reference sequence). The CDR3 bases are TGTGCCAGCAGCCCAGGGAATCAGCCCCAGCATTTT. Translated, it gives CASSPGNQPQHF.

The table lists this clone with a count of one. This chain uses TRBV13 with TRBJ2-3; 10 bases line up with TRBD2. The CDR3 length is 16 residues. Germline CDR1 is PRHDT and CDR2 is FYEKMQ (reference sequence). V lost 3 bases, J lost 0 bases, and 3 bases stayed unmatched. CDR3 amino acids: CASSFSSGGSTDTQYF. CDR3 nucleotide sequence: TGTGCCAGCAGCTTTTCTAGCGGGGGAAGCACAGATACGCAGTATTTT.

The gene calls are TRBV9 and TRBJ2-5; weak D call: TRBD2 (6 bases). The V end lost 4 bases, the J end lost 5 bases, and 12 bases lay between the germline ends. CDR3 length: 13 amino acids. Germline V gives CDR1 SGDLS, CDR2 YYNGEE. CDR3 sequence reads: CASSLPGEETQYF. For the CDR3, the DNA is TGTGCCAGCAGCCTCCCGGGGGAGGAGACCCAGTACTTC.

V is TRBV7-7 and J is TRBJ1-6; maybe TRBD1 (5 bases). The CDR3 is 20 amino acids. In germline, CDR1 is SSHAT, CDR2 FNYEAQ (reference sequence). V gave up 3 bases and J gave up 5 bases, with 26 bases separating them. The CDR3 DNA sequence: TGTGCCAGCAGCTTGTTGGGGGAGGGACGCGGGGCTGGCCATAATTCACCCCTCCACTTT. This encodes CASSLLGEGRGAGHNSPLHF.

V is TRBV6-1 and J is TRBJ2-3; 12 nucleotides align to TRBD2. This CDR3 has 17 residues. V was clipped by 2 bases and J by 5 bases; unmatched bases: 8. Germline CDR1 is MNHNS and CDR2 is SASEGT. The CDR3 sequence is CASSELAGGPPRDTQYF. The CDR3 DNA reads TGTGCCAGCAGTGAACTAGCGGGGGGGCCCCCCCGAGATACGCAGTATTTT.

Details on this clone: Additional DNA sequences in this sample encode the identical CDR3. The V gene is TRBV6-5, the J gene TRBJ1-1; D is perhaps TRBD1 (5 bases). Germline lookup yields CDR1 MNHEY and CDR2 SVGAGI. The CDR3 is 13 residues long. Trimming pared 3 bases from V and 4 bases from J, leaving 9 bases between. DNA of the CDR3: TGTGCCAGCAGTTATGGGGGGGGCACTGAAGCTTTCTTT. As protein: CASSYGGGTEAFF.

This clone was counted a few times. The chain couples TRBV5-1 to TRBJ2-1; D is perhaps TRBD2 (6 bases). This CDR3 region has 13 residues. Per germline, CDR1 SGHRS and CDR2 YFSETQ. V was trimmed by 0 bases and J by 9 bases, leaving 10 bases between them. CDR3 coding DNA: TGCGCCAGCAGCTTGGAGTTGCGGGGTGAGCAGTTCTTC. Translated: CASSLELRGEQFF.

The chain combines TRBV5-1 with TRBJ2-1; 13 bases align to TRBD2. CDR1 is SGHRS, CDR2 YFSETQ, per germline. The CDR3 loop spans 15 amino acids. Losses at the gene ends were 4 bases for V and 4 bases for J; bases not matched to a gene: 2. CDR3 protein: CASSEGLAGYNEQFF. In nucleotides, the CDR3 is TGCGCCAGCAGCGAGGGACTAGCGGGGTACAATGAGCAGTTCTTC.

V gene TRBV2 combines with J gene TRBJ2-1; D uncertain. This CDR3 is built from 12 residues. Germline CDR1 is SNHLY and CDR2 is FYNNEI. V gave up 6 bases and J gave up 4 bases, with 7 bases separating them. CDR3 residues: CASSPEYNEQFF. CDR3 coding DNA: TGTGCCAGCAGCCCCGAGTACAATGAGCAGTTCTTC.

The chain joins TRBV6-5 to TRBJ2-7; D is perhaps TRBD1 (6 bases). V shed 5 bases and J shed 7 bases, with 15 bases lying between them. Germline V lookup: CDR1 MNHEY, CDR2 SVGAGI. The CDR3 is 13 residues long. This CDR3 is CASSPQIDREQYV. The CDR3 DNA reads TGTGCCAGCAGTCCACAAATCGACAGGGAGCAGTACGTC.

CDR3 amino acids: CASSSTGGRYGYTF. The CDR3 DNA sequence: TGTGCCAGCAGTTCAACAGGGGGCCGCTATGGCTACACCTTC. The rearrangement links TRBV6-5 to TRBJ1-2; TRBD1 agrees at 9 bases. Germline-derived CDR1 and CDR2 are MNHEY and SVGAGI. This CDR3 comprises 14 residues. J gave up 4 bases and V 4 bases, and 4 bases lay outside the gene matches.

Regarding this clone: The same CDR3 can be traced to other DNA sequences in this sample. The V call is TRBV6-5, the J call TRBJ1-1; D not resolved. Germline V CDR1 and CDR2: MNHEY, SVGAGI. The CDR3 totals 13 residues. Trimming removed 2 bases at V and 1 base at J, with 5 bases between. The CDR3 sequence: CASSYAENTEAFF. CDR3 coding DNA: TGTGCCAGCAGTTACGCGGAGAACACTGAAGCTTTCTTT.

Remarks on this clone: The same CDR3 can be traced to other DNA sequences in this sample. In nucleotides, the CDR3 is TGTGCCAGCAGCCTCACTAGCGGGGGCTACACAGATACGCAGTATTTT. This sequence encodes CASSLTSGGYTDTQYF. The genes are TRBV6-4 and TRBJ2-3, with 11 nucleotides matching TRBD2. CDR3 length: 16 residues. The J segment lost 2 bases and the V segment lost 6 bases, leaving 7 bases of the junction unmatched. Germline CDR1 MRHNA, CDR2 SNTAGT.

This chain links TRBV4-1 with TRBJ1-2; D is unresolved. The CDR3 sequence is 15 residues long. Trimming removed 0 bases at V and 2 bases at J, with 10 bases between. The germline V gene has CDR1 MGHRA and CDR2 YSYEKL. CDR3 DNA sequence: TGCGCCAGCAGCCAAGATATTGCAGGCAACTATGGCTACACCTTC. This sequence encodes CASSQDIAGNYGYTF.

The genes are TRBV4-1 and TRBJ2-7, with TRBD1 matching 10 bases. Germline CDR1 and CDR2: MGHRA and YSYEKL. Trimming at V came to 3 bases and at J to 6 bases, leaving 8 bases not matched to a gene. The CDR3 consists of 15 residues. CDR3 DNA sequence: TGCGCCAGCAGCCATTCGGACAGGGGGAATAGCGAGCAGTACTTC. Translated: CASSHSDRGNSEQYF.

V gene TRBV4-1 combines with J gene TRBJ1-5; D unresolved. Germline V gene data show CDR1 as MGHRA and CDR2 as YSYEKL. Deletions cut 4 bases from V and 6 bases from J, with 16 bases between. The CDR3 has 15 residues. For the CDR3, the DNA is TGCGCCAGCAGCCTGCAGGTACTAGGTCGTCAGCCCCAGCATTTT. Encoded protein: CASSLQVLGRQPQHF.

The chain uses TRBV9 and TRBJ2-6; 10 bases match TRBD1. The length of the CDR3 is 19 residues. V lost 6 bases, J lost 2 bases, and 14 bases stayed unmatched. Germline V gene sequence: CDR1 SGDLS, CDR2 YYNGEE. This CDR3 reads CASTLDEGQGFAGANVLTF. DNA for the CDR3: TGTGCCAGCACCTTGGACGAGGGACAGGGGTTTGCTGGGGCCAACGTCCTGACTTTC.

The CDR3 is CASRTSGGSLEQYF. The CDR3 DNA sequence: TGTGCCAGCAGAACTAGCGGGGGGTCTCTCGAGCAGTACTTC. The V and J genes are TRBV27 and TRBJ2-7; 12 bases agree with TRBD2. CDR1 is MNHEY, CDR2 SMNVEV, per germline (reference sequence). V shed 6 bases and J 6 bases; nucleotides not matched to a gene: 6. CDR3 length: 14 residues.

V and J are TRBV12-3 or TRBV12-4 and TRBJ1-1; D gene unclear. V was cut by 5 bases and J by 3 bases, with 7 bases left in between. The CDR3 extends over 12 amino acids. CDR3 sequence (DNA): TGTGCCAGCAGTCCTCTTTACACTGAAGCTTTCTTT. Translating it yields CASSPLYTEAFF.

The chain has TRBV7-9 and TRBJ1-2; D is ambiguous. CDR3 length equals 16 residues. Per germline, CDR1 SEHNR and CDR2 FQNEAQ (reference sequence). V was pared by 7 bases and J by 3 bases, with 21 bases between. The CDR3 here is CASTGPKTWGDYGYTF. CDR3 sequence (DNA): TGTGCCAGCACCGGACCGAAAACGTGGGGAGACTATGGCTACACCTTC.